Listed here is a single T cell receptor beta chain. The antigen remains undetermined. Donors came from a validation cohort of 90 to 150 subjects, distinct from the first 666-subject cohort. TCRdb keeps only in-frame clones here, not all; method: immunoSEQ multiplex PCR. The sample lists fewer than 150,000 clones, roughly nine tenths seen once, with approximately 4.5% in the top ten. V shed 1 base and J shed 3 bases, with 9 bases lying between them. The CDR3 runs 14 residues. Looked up from germline, CDR1 is LNHDA and CDR2 is SQIVND (reference sequence). The data were obtained in a study of cytomegalovirus exposure and HLA in healthy donors. General study points: The study designated about 160 TCR beta chains cytomegalovirus-associated. Most TCR sequences showed up rarely, but some public TCRs showed up in many donors.

Sequencing was done on a sample of PBMCs. The chain recombines TRBV19 with TRBJ1-1; no clear D. The clonotype originates from a man between 18 and 29 years old in good health and CMV-seropositive. CDR3 loop: CASSIGGSHTEAFF. CDR3 nucleotides: TGTGCCAGTAGTATAGGCGGCTCACACACTGAAGCTTTCTTT.